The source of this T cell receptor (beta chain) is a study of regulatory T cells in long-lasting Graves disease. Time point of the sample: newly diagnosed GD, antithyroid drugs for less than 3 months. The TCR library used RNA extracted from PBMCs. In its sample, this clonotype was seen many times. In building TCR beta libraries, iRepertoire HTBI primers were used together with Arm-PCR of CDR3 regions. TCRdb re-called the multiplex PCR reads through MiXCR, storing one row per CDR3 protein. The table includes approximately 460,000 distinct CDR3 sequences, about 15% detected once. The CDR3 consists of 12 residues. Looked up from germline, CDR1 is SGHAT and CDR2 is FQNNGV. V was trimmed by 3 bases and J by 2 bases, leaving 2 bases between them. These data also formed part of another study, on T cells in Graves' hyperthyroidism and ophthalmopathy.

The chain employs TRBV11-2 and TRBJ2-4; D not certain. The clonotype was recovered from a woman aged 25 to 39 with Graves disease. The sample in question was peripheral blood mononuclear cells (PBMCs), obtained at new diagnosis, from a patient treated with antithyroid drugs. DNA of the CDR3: TGTGCCAGCAGCTTTACCAAAAACATTCAGTACTTC. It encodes CASSFTKNIQYF.